Described below is a single TCR beta chain sequence and its context. Antigen: not known. At the DNA level, this CDR3 is encoded by other sequences in the same sample as well. These data belong to a study of tumor-infiltrating lymphocytes in localized non-small cell lung cancer. Study background: Each patient gave resected tumor and non-adjacent uninvolved lung tissue. Study observations and caveats: Tumors had more T cell infiltration than uninvolved lung, per TCRbeta sequencing and CD3 counts.

The V gene's germline CDR1 is SGHAT and CDR2 FQNNGV. Trimming cost V 0 bases and J 3 bases, with 1 base left between them. The CDR3 is made up of 12 amino acids. Libraries were prepared by immunoSEQ multiplex PCR; TCRdb keeps only in-frame clonotypes and omits some of them. The top ten hold 9.5% to 15% of the sample, which has 6,500 to 7,000 clones, about 74% seen once. V gene TRBV11-2 combines with J gene TRBJ2-3; D is undetermined. The TCR sequence derives from a human donor with non-small cell lung cancer. The source material was lung tumor tissue. The CDR3 loop reads CASSLDTDTQYF. CDR3 DNA: TGTGCCAGCAGCTTAGATACAGATACGCAGTATTTT.